One and the same sample provided the 10 T cell receptor beta chains below, sequenced in a study of TIL therapy for anti-PD-1-resistant metastatic lung cancer (dated by TCRdb to 2020 to 2022). TCR beta CDR3 regions were amplified from genomic DNA by bias-controlled multiplex PCR with the immunoSEQ v3 hsTCRB kit. Drawn from immuneACCESS, this table holds only the in-frame rearrangements with V and J called that TCRdb kept. Clones are partly lost; checked studies trace under half to an unresolved V gene and leave the rest unexplained. A total of around 21,000 clones appear in this sample, approximately 70% of them only once. The ten largest make up around 1.8% of the sample. The time point label, read with the paper, signifies: pre-treatment sample, taken before nivolumab and TIL therapy. This sample comprised blood, obtained at baseline. The receptor set was obtained from a person between 25 and 79 years old with non-small cell lung cancer.

This chain joins TRBV11-3 and TRBJ2-5; D perhaps matches TRBD2 (5 bases). Trimming pared 1 base from V and 5 bases from J, leaving 14 bases between. Germline-derived CDR1 and CDR2 are SGHNT and YENEEA. The CDR3 spans 15 residues. The DNA of the CDR3 is TGTGCCAGCAGCTTAGGACGGTCTAGCCTGGAGACCCAGTACTTC. It translates to CASSLGRSSLETQYF. Looking up the rest from reference TRBV11-3 and TRBJ2-5 gives the full variable domain: EAGVVQSPRYKIIEKKQPVAFWCNPISGHNTLYWYLQNLGQGPELLIRYENEEAVDDSQLPKDRFSAERLKGVDSTLKIQPAELGDSAVYLCASSLGRSSLETQYFGPGTRLLVL.

The genes are TRBV23-1 and TRBJ2-3, with D unclear. TRBV23-1 is assigned to the ORF class and has an uncertain function. This CDR3 is built from 10 residues. Trimming removed 2 bases at V and 10 bases at J, with 4 bases between. The chain's CDR3 is CASSQPSQYF. Written as DNA, the CDR3 is TGCGCCAGCAGTCAACCGTCGCAGTATTTT.

The chain joins TRBV6-5 to TRBJ2-5; D possibly corresponds to TRBD1 (6 bases). In germline, CDR1 is MNHEY, CDR2 SVGAGI. The CDR3 is 13 amino acids. Trimming shortened V by 4 bases and J by 2 bases, and 8 bases separated the two germline ends. CDR3 in amino acids: CASSSTGQETQYF. The CDR3 DNA is TGTGCCAGCAGTTCAACAGGGCAAGAGACCCAGTACTTC.

This clone was detected once. The rearrangement uses TRBV19 and TRBJ2-2; a possible D gene is TRBD2 (6 bases). Germline V lookup: CDR1 LNHDA, CDR2 SQIVND (reference sequence). Trimming shortened V by 6 bases and J by 5 bases, and 10 bases separated the two germline ends. The CDR3 totals 13 residues. DNA for the CDR3: TGTGCCAGTAGGGACGGGGGAACCGGGGAGCTGTTTTTT. Residues: CASRDGGTGELFF.

This chain joins TRBV30 and TRBJ1-6; 7 nucleotides agree with TRBD1. The trim removed 4 bases at V and 7 bases at J, leaving 4 bases unmatched. CDR1 is GTSNPN, CDR2 SVGIG, per germline (reference sequence). The CDR3 consists of 13 residues. CDR3 DNA sequence: TGTGCCTGGAACAGGGGACAAAATTCACCCCTCCACTTT. This sequence encodes CAWNRGQNSPLHF.

The V and J genes are TRBV5-1 and TRBJ1-1; 9 bases agree with TRBD1. The germline V gene has CDR1 SGHRS and CDR2 YFSETQ. V shed 1 base, J shed 4 bases, and the junction held 2 bases outside the gene matches. This CDR3 is built from 14 residues. The CDR3 DNA sequence: TGCGCCAGCAGCTTGACAGGGGGCCGCACTGAAGCTTTCTTT. This encodes CASSLTGGRTEAFF.

This chain joins TRBV24-1 and TRBJ1-5; 9 bases line up with TRBD1. Trimming cost V 3 bases and J 11 bases; bases outside gene matches: 16. The CDR3 runs to 17 residues. CDR1 and CDR2 from the germline V gene are KGHDR and SFDVKD. The chain's CDR3 is CATSDVYKTGGGLAQHF. CDR3 DNA: TGTGCCACCAGTGATGTTTATAAGACAGGGGGGGGTTTAGCCCAGCATTTT.

The chain uses TRBV3-1 (or the pseudogene TRBV3-2) and TRBJ2-5; perhaps TRBD1 as D (5 bases). Germline V CDR1 and CDR2: LGHDT, YNNKEL (reference sequence). The CDR3 has 14 residues. The V and J ends lost 1 base and 2 bases respectively, with 8 bases between them. The CDR3 reads CASSQAQGQETQYF. In nucleotides, the CDR3 is TGTGCCAGCAGCCAAGCTCAGGGACAAGAGACCCAGTACTTC.

This chain uses TRBV19 with TRBJ2-2, with D perhaps TRBD2 (6 bases). The CDR3 totals 14 residues. The germline V gene has CDR1 LNHDA and CDR2 SQIVND (reference sequence). Between the trimmed V and J ends, which lost 4 bases and 8 bases, there was a span of 14 bases. The CDR3 nucleotides are TGTGCCAGTAGTACCGGGGAGGCGTCAGGGGAGCTGTTTTTT. Amino acid sequence: CASSTGEASGELFF.

The chain couples TRBV30 to TRBJ2-7; perhaps TRBD2 as D (5 bases). From germline, CDR1 is GTSNPN and CDR2 SVGIG (reference sequence). The germline V and J ends were trimmed by 0 bases and 4 bases, with 16 bases remaining between them. The length of the CDR3 is 15 residues. The CDR3 loop reads CAWSVRRVSSYEQYF. The CDR3 DNA reads TGTGCCTGGAGTGTAAGGCGGGTGTCCTCTTACGAGCAGTACTTC. The full variable domain, with the rest looked up from reference TRBV30 and TRBJ2-7, is SQTIHQWPATLVQPVGSPLSLECTVEGTSNPNLYWYRQAAGRGLQLLFYSVGIGQISSEVPQNLSASRPQDRQFILSSKKLLLSDSGFYLCAWSVRRVSSYEQYFGPGTRLTVT.